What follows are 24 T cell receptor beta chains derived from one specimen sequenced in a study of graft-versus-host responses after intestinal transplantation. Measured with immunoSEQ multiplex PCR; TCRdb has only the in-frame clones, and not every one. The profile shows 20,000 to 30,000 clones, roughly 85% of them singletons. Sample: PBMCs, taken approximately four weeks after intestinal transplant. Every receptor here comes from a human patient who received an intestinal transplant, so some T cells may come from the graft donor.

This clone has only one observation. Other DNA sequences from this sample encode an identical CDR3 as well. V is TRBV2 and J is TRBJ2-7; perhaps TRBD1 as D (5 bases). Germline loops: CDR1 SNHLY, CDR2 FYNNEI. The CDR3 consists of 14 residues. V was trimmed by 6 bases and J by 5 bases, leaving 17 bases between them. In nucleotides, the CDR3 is TGTGCCAGCAGCGAATCAGGGCCGCTCCACGAGCAGTACTTC. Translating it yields CASSESGPLHEQYF.

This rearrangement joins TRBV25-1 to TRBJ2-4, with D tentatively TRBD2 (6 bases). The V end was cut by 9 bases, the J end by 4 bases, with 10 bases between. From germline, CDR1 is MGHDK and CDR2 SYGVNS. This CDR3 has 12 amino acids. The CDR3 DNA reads TGTGCCAGTATAGGGACTAAAAACATTCAGTACTTC. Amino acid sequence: CASIGTKNIQYF.

CDR3 in amino acids: CASSLAGRPYNEQFF. CDR3 sequence (DNA): TGTGCCAGCAGCTTAGCGGGGAGACCCTACAATGAGCAGTTCTTC. The chain carries TRBV7-2 and TRBJ2-1, with D possibly being TRBD2 (5 bases). The V gene's germline CDR1 is SGHTA and CDR2 FQGNSA. The CDR3 has 15 amino acids. Trimming took off 0 bases at V and 2 bases at J, with 8 bases between the two ends.

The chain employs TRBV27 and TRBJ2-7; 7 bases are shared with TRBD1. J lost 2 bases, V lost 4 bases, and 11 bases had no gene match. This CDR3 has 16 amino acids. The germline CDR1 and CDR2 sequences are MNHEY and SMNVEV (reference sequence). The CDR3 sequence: CASSSSRTGATYEQYF. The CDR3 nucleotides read TGTGCCAGCAGTTCTTCCCGGACAGGCGCCACCTACGAGCAGTACTTC.

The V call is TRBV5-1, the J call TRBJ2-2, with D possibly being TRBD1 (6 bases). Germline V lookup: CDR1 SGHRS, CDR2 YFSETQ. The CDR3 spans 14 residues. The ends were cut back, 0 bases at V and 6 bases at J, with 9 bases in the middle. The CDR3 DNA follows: TGCGCCAGCAGCTTGGACCAGGGGCCCGGGGAGCTGTTTTTT. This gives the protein CASSLDQGPGELFF. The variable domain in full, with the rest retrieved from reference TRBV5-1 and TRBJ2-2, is KAGVTQTPRYLIKTRGQQVTLSCSPISGHRSVSWYQQTPGQGLQFLFEYFSETQRNKGNFPGRFSGRQFSNSRSEMNVSTLELGDSALYLCASSLDQGPGELFFGEGSRLTVL.

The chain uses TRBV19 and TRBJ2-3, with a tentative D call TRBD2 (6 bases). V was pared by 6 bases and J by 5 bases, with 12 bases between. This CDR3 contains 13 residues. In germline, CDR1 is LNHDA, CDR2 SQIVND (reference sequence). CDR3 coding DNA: TGTGCCAGTAGCTTACAGGAGGGAGATACGCAGTATTTT. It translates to CASSLQEGDTQYF.

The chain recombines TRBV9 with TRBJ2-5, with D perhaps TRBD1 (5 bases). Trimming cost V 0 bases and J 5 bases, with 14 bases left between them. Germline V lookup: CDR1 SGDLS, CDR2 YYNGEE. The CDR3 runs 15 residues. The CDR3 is CASSVAGRVQETQYF. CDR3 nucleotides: TGTGCCAGCAGCGTAGCCGGCAGGGTACAGGAGACCCAGTACTTC.

CDR3 sequence: CASSQGRVETQYF. CDR3 DNA: TGTGCCAGTAGTCAGGGCAGGGTAGAGACCCAGTACTTC. The chain employs TRBV19 and TRBJ2-5; TRBD1 might be the D (5 bases). The length of the CDR3 is 13 residues. Trimming removed 5 bases at V and 4 bases at J, with 11 bases between. Germline V gene sequence: CDR1 LNHDA, CDR2 SQIVND (reference sequence).

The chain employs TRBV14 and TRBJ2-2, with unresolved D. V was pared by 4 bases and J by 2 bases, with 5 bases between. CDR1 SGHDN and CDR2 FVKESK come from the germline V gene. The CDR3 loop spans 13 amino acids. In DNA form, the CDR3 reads TGTGCCAGCAGCCTGAGAAACACCGGGGAGCTGTTTTTT. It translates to CASSLRNTGELFF.

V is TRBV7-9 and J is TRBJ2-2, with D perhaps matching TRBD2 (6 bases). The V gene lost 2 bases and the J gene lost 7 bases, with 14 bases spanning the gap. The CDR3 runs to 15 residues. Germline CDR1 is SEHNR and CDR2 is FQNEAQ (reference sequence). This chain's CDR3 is CASSLFSGVRGELFF. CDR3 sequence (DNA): TGTGCCAGCAGCTTATTCTCGGGGGTTCGCGGGGAGCTGTTTTTT.

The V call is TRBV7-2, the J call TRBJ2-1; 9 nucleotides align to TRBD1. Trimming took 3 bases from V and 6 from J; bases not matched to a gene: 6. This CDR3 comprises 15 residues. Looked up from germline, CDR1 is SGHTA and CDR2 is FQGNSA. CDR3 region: CASSFRGTGPNEQFF. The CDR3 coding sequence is TGTGCCAGCAGCTTTCGTGGGACAGGGCCCAATGAGCAGTTCTTC. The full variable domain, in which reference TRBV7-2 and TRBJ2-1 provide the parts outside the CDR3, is GAGVSQSPSNKVTEKGKDVELRCDPISGHTALYWYRQSLGQGLEFLIYFQGNSAPDKSGLPSDRFSAERTGGSVSTLTIQRTQQEDSAVYLCASSFRGTGPNEQFFGPGTRLTVL.

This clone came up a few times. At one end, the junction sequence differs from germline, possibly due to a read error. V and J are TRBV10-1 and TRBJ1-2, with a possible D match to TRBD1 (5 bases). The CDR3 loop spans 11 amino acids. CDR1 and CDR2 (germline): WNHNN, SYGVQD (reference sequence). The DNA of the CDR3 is TGCGCCAGCAGTGAGCCCAAGGGCAGGGCCTTC. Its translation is CASSEPKGRAF.

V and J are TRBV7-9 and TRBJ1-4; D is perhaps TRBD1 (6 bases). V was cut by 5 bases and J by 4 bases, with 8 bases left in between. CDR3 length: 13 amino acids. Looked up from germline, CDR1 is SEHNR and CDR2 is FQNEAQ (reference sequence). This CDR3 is CASSQGGNEKLFF. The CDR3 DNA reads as TGTGCCAGCAGCCAAGGGGGTAATGAAAAACTGTTTTTT.

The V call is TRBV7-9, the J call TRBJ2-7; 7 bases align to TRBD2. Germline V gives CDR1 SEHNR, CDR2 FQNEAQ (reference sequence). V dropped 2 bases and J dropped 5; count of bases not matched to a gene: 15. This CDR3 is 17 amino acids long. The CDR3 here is CASSLRVRAGARDEQYF. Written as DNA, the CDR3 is TGTGCCAGCAGCTTAAGGGTAAGGGCGGGAGCACGCGACGAGCAGTACTTC.

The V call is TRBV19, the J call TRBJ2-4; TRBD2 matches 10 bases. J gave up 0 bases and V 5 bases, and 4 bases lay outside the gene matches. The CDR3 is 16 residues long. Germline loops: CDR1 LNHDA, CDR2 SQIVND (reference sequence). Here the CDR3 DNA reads TGTGCCAGTAGTCTTAGGACTAGCGGAGCCAAAAACATTCAGTACTTC. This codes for CASSLRTSGAKNIQYF.

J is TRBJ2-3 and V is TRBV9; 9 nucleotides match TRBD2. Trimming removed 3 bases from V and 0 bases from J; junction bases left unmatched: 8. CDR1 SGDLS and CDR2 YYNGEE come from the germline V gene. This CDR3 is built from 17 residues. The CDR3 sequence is CASSADLAGPSTDTQYF. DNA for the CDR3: TGTGCCAGCAGCGCGGATCTAGCGGGGCCGAGCACAGATACGCAGTATTTT.

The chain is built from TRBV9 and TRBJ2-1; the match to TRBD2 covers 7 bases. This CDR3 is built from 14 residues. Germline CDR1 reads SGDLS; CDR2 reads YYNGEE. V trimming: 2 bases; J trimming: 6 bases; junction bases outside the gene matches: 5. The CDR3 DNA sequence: TGTGCCAGCAGCGTCAGGGCGGGGGTCAATGAGCAGTTCTTC. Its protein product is CASSVRAGVNEQFF. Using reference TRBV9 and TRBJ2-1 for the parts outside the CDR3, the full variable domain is DSGVTQTPKHLITATGQRVTLRCSPRSGDLSVYWYQQSLDQGLQFLIQYYNGEERAKGNILERFSAQQFPDLHSELNLSSLELGDSALYFCASSVRAGVNEQFFGPGTRLTVL.

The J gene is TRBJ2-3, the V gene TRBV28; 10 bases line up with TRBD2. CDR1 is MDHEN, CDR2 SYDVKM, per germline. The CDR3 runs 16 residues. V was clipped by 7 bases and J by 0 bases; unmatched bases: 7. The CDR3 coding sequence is TGTGCCAGCAATCTTCTAGCGGGGGCTAGCACAGATACGCAGTATTTT. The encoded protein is CASNLLAGASTDTQYF.

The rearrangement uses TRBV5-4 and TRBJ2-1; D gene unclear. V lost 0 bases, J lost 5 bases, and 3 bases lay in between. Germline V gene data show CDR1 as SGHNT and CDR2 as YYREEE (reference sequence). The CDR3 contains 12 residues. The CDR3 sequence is CASSLADNEQFF. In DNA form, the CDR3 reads TGTGCCAGCAGCTTGGCGGACAATGAGCAGTTCTTC.

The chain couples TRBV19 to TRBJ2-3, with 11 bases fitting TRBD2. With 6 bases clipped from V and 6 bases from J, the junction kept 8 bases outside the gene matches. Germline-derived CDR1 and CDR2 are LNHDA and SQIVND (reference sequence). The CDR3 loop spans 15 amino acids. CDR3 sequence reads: CASSTGLAVGDTQYF. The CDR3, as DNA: TGTGCCAGTAGCACGGGACTAGCGGTTGGCGATACGCAGTATTTT.

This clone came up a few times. The CDR3 here is CASSLGGQGRTEAFF. CDR3 DNA: TGCGCCAGCAGCCTGGGGGGACAGGGGAGAACTGAAGCTTTCTTT. The rearrangement joins TRBV5-1 to TRBJ1-1; 10 bases map to TRBD1. The CDR3 sequence is 15 residues long. The junction had 8 bases not matched to a gene; V was cut back by 4 bases and J by 5 bases. CDR1 and CDR2 (germline): SGHRS, YFSETQ.

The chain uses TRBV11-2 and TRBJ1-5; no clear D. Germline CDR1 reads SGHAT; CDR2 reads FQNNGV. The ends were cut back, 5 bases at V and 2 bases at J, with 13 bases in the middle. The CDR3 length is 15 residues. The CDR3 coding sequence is TGTGCCAGCAGCCTCGGACCGGCGGGCAATCAGCCCCAGCATTTT. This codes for CASSLGPAGNQPQHF.

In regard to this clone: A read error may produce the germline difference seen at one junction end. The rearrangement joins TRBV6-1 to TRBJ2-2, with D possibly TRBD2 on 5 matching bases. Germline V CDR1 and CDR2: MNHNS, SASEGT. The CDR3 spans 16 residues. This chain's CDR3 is CASSEGWAMNTGELLF. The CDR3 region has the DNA TGTGCCAGCAGTGAAGGGTGGGCTATGAACACCGGGGAGCTGCTTTTT.

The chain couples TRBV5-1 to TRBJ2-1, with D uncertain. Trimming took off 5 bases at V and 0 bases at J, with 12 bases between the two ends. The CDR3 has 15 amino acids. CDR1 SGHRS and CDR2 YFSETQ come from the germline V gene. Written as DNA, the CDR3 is TGCGCCAGCAGGGAAACACTTAGCTCCTACAATGAGCAGTTCTTC. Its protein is CASRETLSSYNEQFF.